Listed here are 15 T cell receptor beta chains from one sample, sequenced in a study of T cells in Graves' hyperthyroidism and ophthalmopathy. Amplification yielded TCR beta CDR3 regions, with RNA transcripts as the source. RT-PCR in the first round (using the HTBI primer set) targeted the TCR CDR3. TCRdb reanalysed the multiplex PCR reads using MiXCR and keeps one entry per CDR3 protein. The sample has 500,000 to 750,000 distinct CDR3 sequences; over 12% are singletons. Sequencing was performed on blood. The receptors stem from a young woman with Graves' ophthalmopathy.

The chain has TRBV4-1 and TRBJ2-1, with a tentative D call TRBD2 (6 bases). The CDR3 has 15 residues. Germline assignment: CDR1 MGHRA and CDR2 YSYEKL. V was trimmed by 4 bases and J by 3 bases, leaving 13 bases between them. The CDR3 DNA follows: TGCGCCAGCAGCCCGTCGGGACTCTTCTACAATGAGCAGTTCTTC. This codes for CASSPSGLFYNEQFF.

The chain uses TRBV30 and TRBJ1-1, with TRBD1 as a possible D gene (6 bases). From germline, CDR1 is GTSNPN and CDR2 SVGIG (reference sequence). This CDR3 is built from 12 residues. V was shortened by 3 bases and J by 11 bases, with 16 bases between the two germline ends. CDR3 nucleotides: TGTGCCTGGAGCTCCCCCGCTGACAGGGCTTTCTTT. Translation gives CAWSSPADRAFF.

The CDR3 DNA follows: TGTGCCAGCAGCCAAGAAAAGGATAGCGGGATTGGCAATGAGCAGTTCTTC. Protein sequence: CASSQEKDSGIGNEQFF. The chain is built from TRBV3-1 and TRBJ2-1; 8 nucleotides align to TRBD2. The CDR3 runs 17 residues. Per germline, CDR1 LGHDT and CDR2 YNNKEL (reference sequence). With 0 bases clipped from V and 6 bases from J, the junction kept 10 bases outside the gene matches.

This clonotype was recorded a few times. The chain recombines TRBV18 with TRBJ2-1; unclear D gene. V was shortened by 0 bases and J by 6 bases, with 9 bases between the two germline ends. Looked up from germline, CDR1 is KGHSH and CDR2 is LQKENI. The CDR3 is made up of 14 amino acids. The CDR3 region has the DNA TGTGCCAGCTCACCACCATCCCAGACCAATGAGCAGTTCTTC. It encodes CASSPPSQTNEQFF. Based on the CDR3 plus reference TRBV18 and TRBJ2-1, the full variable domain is NAGVMQNPRHLVRRRGQEARLRCSPMKGHSHVYWYRQLPEEGLKFMVYLQKENIIDESGMPKERFSAEFPKEGPSILRIQQVVRGDSAAYFCASSPPSQTNEQFFGPGTRLTVL.

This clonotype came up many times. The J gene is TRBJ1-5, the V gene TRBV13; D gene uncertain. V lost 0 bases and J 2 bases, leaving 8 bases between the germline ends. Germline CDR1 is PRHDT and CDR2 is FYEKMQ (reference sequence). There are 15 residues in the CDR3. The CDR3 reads CASSLGDVGNQPQHF. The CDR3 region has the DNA TGTGCCAGCAGCTTAGGGGACGTGGGCAATCAGCCCCAGCATTTT. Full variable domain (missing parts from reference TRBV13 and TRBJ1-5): AAGVIQSPRHLIKEKRETATLKCYPIPRHDTVYWYQQGPGQDPQFLISFYEKMQSDKGSIPDRFSAQQFSDYHSELNMSSLELGDSALYFCASSLGDVGNQPQHFGDGTRLSIL.

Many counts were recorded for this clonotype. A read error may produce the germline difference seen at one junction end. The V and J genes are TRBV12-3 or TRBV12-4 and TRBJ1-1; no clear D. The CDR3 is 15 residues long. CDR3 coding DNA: TGTGCCAGCAGGTTAGATAAGGACGGGAACACTGAAGCTTTCTTT. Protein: CASRLDKDGNTEAFF.

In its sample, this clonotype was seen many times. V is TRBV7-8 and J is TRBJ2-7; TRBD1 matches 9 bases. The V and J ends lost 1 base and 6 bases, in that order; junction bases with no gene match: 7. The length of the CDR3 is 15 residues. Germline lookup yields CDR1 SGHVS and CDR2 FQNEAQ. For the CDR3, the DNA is TGTGCCAGCAGCTTAGAGGACAGGGGCAATAGCGAGCAGTACTTC. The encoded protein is CASSLEDRGNSEQYF.

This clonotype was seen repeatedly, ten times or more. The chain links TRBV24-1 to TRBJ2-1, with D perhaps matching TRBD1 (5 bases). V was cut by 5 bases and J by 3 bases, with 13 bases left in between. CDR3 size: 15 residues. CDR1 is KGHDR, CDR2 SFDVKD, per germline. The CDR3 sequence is CATSGRAAIYNEQFF. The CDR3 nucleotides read TGTGCCACCAGTGGCAGGGCGGCCATCTACAATGAGCAGTTCTTC.

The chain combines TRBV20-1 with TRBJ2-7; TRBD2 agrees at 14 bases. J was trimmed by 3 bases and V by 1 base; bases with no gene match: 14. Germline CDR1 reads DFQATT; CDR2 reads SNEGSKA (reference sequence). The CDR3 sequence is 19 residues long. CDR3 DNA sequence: TGCAGTGCTAGAGCCAGCTTGGGGACTAGCGGGAGACGGAGCTACGAGCAGTACTTC. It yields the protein CSARASLGTSGRRSYEQYF.

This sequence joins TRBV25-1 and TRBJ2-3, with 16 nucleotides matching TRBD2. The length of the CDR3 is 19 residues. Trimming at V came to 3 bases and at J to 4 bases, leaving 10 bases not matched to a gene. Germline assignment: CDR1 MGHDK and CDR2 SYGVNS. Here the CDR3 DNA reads TGTGCCAGCAGTGATCTACCGGGACTAGCGGGAGGGAGCTCAGATACGCAGTATTTT. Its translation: CASSDLPGLAGGSSDTQYF.

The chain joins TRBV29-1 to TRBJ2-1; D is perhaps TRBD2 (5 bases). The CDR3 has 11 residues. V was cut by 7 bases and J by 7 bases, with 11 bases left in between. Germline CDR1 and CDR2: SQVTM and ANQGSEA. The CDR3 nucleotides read TGCAGCGGGGGAGAAAAAAATGAGCAGTTCTTC. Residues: CSGGEKNEQFF.

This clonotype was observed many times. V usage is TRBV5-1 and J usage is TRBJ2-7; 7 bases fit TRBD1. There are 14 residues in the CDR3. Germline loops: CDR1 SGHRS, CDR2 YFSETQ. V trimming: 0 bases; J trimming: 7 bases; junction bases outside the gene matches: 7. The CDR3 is CASSLADRSAEQYF. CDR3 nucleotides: TGCGCCAGCAGCTTGGCGGACAGGTCTGCGGAGCAGTACTTC. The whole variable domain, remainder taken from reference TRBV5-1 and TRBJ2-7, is KAGVTQTPRYLIKTRGQQVTLSCSPISGHRSVSWYQQTPGQGLQFLFEYFSETQRNKGNFPGRFSGRQFSNSRSEMNVSTLELGDSALYLCASSLADRSAEQYFGPGTRLTVT.

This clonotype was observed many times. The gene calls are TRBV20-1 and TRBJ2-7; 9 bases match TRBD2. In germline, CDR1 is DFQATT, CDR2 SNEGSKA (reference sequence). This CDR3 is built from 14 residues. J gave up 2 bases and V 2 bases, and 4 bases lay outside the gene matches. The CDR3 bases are TGCAGTGCTAGAAGACTAGCGGAACCCTACGAGCAGTACTTC. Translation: CSARRLAEPYEQYF.

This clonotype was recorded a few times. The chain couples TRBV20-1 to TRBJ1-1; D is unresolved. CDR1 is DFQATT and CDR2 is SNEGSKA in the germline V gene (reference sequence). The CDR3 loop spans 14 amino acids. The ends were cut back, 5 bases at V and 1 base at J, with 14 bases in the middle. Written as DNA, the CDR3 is TGCAGTGCTCAAGAGGGAGGGTCGAACACTGAAGCTTTCTTT. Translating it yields CSAQEGGSNTEAFF.

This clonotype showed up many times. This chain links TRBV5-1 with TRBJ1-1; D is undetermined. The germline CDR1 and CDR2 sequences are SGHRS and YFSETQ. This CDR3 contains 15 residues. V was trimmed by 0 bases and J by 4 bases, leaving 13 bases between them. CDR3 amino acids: CASSLASGWGTEAFF. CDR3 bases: TGCGCCAGCAGCTTGGCCTCCGGATGGGGCACTGAAGCTTTCTTT.